These 27 T cell receptor beta chains came from one sample sequenced in a study of low-dose radiotherapy and immunotherapy resistance in tumors. Alpha and beta chains were covered, as first-strand cDNA relied on TRAV- and TRBV-specific primers. TCR amplification involved 20 PCR cycles with a constant-region primer and V-primer adapter. TCRdb reanalysed the reads using MiXCR and keeps one entry per CDR3 protein. The data hold tens of thousands of distinct CDR3 sequences, with roughly 17% observed a single time. Time point given: after trial treatment. Treatment in this sample: LDRT plus nivolumab, ipilimumab, low-dose cyclophosphamide and aspirin (RACIN trial). Sample: PBMCs, taken after low-dose radiotherapy plus immunotherapy. Receptors originate from a male donor with prostate cancer.

This chain links TRBV5-6 with TRBJ1-2; D is undetermined. Germline V gives CDR1 SGHDT, CDR2 YYEEEE. Trimming cost V 0 bases and J 2 bases, with 8 bases left between them. The CDR3 is 14 amino acids. This CDR3 is CASSLAQTNYGYTF. The CDR3 DNA reads as TGTGCCAGCAGCTTGGCACAGACAAACTATGGCTACACCTTC.

This clonotype was counted many times. The chain has TRBV9 and TRBJ2-2; TRBD1 aligns across 7 bases. The trim removed 2 bases at V and 5 bases at J, leaving 6 bases unmatched. The CDR3 sequence is 15 residues long. Looked up from germline, CDR1 is SGDLS and CDR2 is YYNGEE. Written as DNA, the CDR3 is TGTGCCAGCAGCGTTCGACAGGGATGGACCGGGGAGCTGTTTTTT. As protein: CASSVRQGWTGELFF.

There are many counts of this clonotype. The V gene is TRBV9, the J gene TRBJ2-5, with a possible D match to TRBD1 (6 bases). This CDR3 region has 14 residues. Germline V gene lookup returns CDR1 SGDLS and CDR2 YYNGEE. V shed 1 base and J shed 3 bases, with 10 bases lying between them. The CDR3 nucleotides read TGTGCCAGCAGCGTAACGGGACAAAAAGAGACCCAGTACTTC. It yields the protein CASSVTGQKETQYF.

This clonotype was detected ten times or more. As DNA, the CDR3 is TGTGCCAGCAGTTCCCCAGCGGGAGGGCCTGGCGAGCAGTACTTC. It specifies CASSSPAGGPGEQYF. The chain joins TRBV28 to TRBJ2-7, with TRBD2 matching over 10 bases. J gave up 6 bases and V 4 bases, and 9 bases lay outside the gene matches. CDR1 and CDR2 (germline): MDHEN, SYDVKM. This CDR3 contains 15 residues.

This clonotype appeared many times. The genes are TRBV9 and TRBJ2-3, with TRBD2 matching over 7 bases. Trimming at V came to 7 bases and at J to 5 bases, leaving 7 bases not matched to a gene. The CDR3 loop spans 13 amino acids. Per germline, CDR1 SGDLS and CDR2 YYNGEE. CDR3 protein: CASGREAIDTQYF. As DNA, the CDR3 is TGTGCCAGCGGTCGGGAGGCGATAGATACGCAGTATTTT.

This clonotype was picked up many times. The chain is built from TRBV5-1 and TRBJ2-1; 10 bases are a match to TRBD1. Germline V lookup: CDR1 SGHRS, CDR2 YFSETQ. The J segment lost 8 bases and the V segment lost 4 bases, leaving 15 bases of the junction unmatched. This CDR3 is built from 17 residues. The CDR3 region has the DNA TGCGCCAGCAGCCGGGCCCCAGGACAGGGGGTCCGCGATGAGCAGTTCTTC. It codes for CASSRAPGQGVRDEQFF.

At least ten counts were recorded for this clonotype. The genes are TRBV20-1 and TRBJ2-7, with 7 bases fitting TRBD2. J gave up 6 bases and V 1 base, and 9 bases lay outside the gene matches. From germline, CDR1 is DFQATT and CDR2 SNEGSKA (reference sequence). The CDR3 sequence is 14 residues long. For the CDR3, the DNA is TGCAGTGCTAGAGGTGTTGCGGGAGATACCGAGCAGTACTTC. It translates to CSARGVAGDTEQYF.

This clonotype has at least ten counts. V usage is TRBV7-9 and J usage is TRBJ2-2; 8 nucleotides align to TRBD2. The germline V gene encodes CDR1 SEHNR and CDR2 FQNEAQ (reference sequence). CDR3 size: 15 residues. The ends lost 2 bases at V and 2 bases at J; junction bases unmatched: 1. CDR3 sequence: CASSLWTSNTGELFF. CDR3 coding DNA: TGTGCCAGCAGCTTATGGACTAGCAACACCGGGGAGCTGTTTTTT.

This clonotype appeared many times. J is TRBJ2-3 and V is TRBV4-3; 9 nucleotides match TRBD2. The junction had 13 bases not matched to a gene; V was cut back by 3 bases and J by 3 bases. The CDR3 is 18 amino acids. From germline, CDR1 is LGHNA and CDR2 YSLEER. CDR3 bases: TGCGCCAGCAGCCACCCGACTAGCGGAGTACTTAGTACAGATACGCAGTATTTT. Its translation: CASSHPTSGVLSTDTQYF.

The V and J genes are TRBV5-6 and TRBJ2-3; D tentatively fits TRBD1 or TRBD2 (5 bases each). Trimming cost V 5 bases and J 2 bases, with 18 bases left between them. CDR3 length equals 16 residues. Germline CDR1 is SGHDT and CDR2 is YYEEEE. The CDR3: CASRGRGVSFTDTQYF. DNA for the CDR3: TGTGCCAGCAGGGGAAGAGGGGTCTCCTTCACAGATACGCAGTATTTT. Drawing the rest from reference TRBV5-6 and TRBJ2-3, the complete variable domain is DAGVTQSPTHLIKTRGQQVTLRCSPKSGHDTVSWYQQALGQGPQFIFQYYEEEERQRGNFPDRFSGHQFPNYSSELNVNALLLGDSALYLCASRGRGVSFTDTQYFGPGTRLTVL.

This clonotype was observed many times. The chain combines TRBV5-1 with TRBJ2-7; TRBD1 might be the D (6 bases). Germline assignment: CDR1 SGHRS and CDR2 YFSETQ. V lost 4 bases and J lost 7, with 24 bases in between. The CDR3 loop spans 16 amino acids. The CDR3 sequence is CASSAAKGGPSREQYF. Here the CDR3 DNA reads TGCGCCAGCAGCGCAGCGAAAGGGGGACCTTCGAGGGAGCAGTACTTC.

This clonotype occurred many times. The CDR3 DNA follows: TGTGCCAGCAGTGAAGCACGCGGGACAGGAGGCCAGCCCCAGCATTTT. This codes for CASSEARGTGGQPQHF. The chain couples TRBV2 to TRBJ1-5, with TRBD1 matching 8 bases. Germline CDR1 is SNHLY and CDR2 is FYNNEI. The CDR3 totals 16 residues. Germline trimming cut 0 bases from V and 7 bases from J; bases unmatched to any gene: 8.

The V call is TRBV13, the J call TRBJ2-7; perhaps TRBD2 as D (5 bases). The ends were cut back, 5 bases at V and 3 bases at J, with 8 bases in the middle. The CDR3 runs to 12 residues. Germline V gene lookup returns CDR1 PRHDT and CDR2 FYEKMQ (reference sequence). CDR3 in DNA: TGTGCCAGCAGCAAACGGGACTACGAGCAGTACTTC. As protein: CASSKRDYEQYF. The whole variable domain, remainder taken from reference TRBV13 and TRBJ2-7, is AAGVIQSPRHLIKEKRETATLKCYPIPRHDTVYWYQQGPGQDPQFLISFYEKMQSDKGSIPDRFSAQQFSDYHSELNMSSLELGDSALYFCASSKRDYEQYFGPGTRLTVT.

This clonotype turned up a few times. This sequence joins TRBV28 and TRBJ2-1, with unresolved D. The V gene's germline CDR1 is MDHEN and CDR2 SYDVKM. The CDR3 extends over 11 amino acids. V lost 2 bases and J lost 7, with 3 bases in between. The CDR3 sequence is CASSLENEQFF. CDR3 coding DNA: TGTGCCAGCAGTTTAGAAAATGAGCAGTTCTTC.

This clonotype came up many times. The V and J genes are TRBV9 and TRBJ2-7; 10 nucleotides align to TRBD2. This CDR3 comprises 15 residues. Germline CDR1 reads SGDLS; CDR2 reads YYNGEE. With 3 bases clipped from V and 5 bases from J, the junction kept 8 bases outside the gene matches. The DNA for the CDR3 is TGTGCCAGCAGCGCCACTAGCGGGATATCACACGAGCAGTACTTC. Protein sequence: CASSATSGISHEQYF.

This clonotype was seen repeatedly, ten times or more. The gene calls are TRBV5-8 and TRBJ2-1; no reliable D call. Germline V gene data show CDR1 as SGHTS and CDR2 as YDEGEE. The CDR3 contains 16 residues. The V and J ends lost 3 bases and 2 bases respectively, with 15 bases between them. CDR3 amino acids: CASSSMTGQAYNEQFF. For the CDR3, the DNA is TGTGCCAGCAGCTCGATGACTGGCCAGGCCTACAATGAGCAGTTCTTC. Supplemented by reference TRBV5-8 and TRBJ2-1, the full variable domain reads EAGVTQSPTHLIKTRGQQATLRCSPISGHTSVYWYQQALGLGLQFLLWYDEGEERNRGNFPPRFSGRQFPNYSSELNVNALELEDSALYLCASSSMTGQAYNEQFFGPGTRLTVL.

There are many counts of this clonotype. This chain connects TRBV7-2 to TRBJ2-3; 7 bases line up with TRBD2. The trim removed 5 bases at V and 4 bases at J, leaving 6 bases unmatched. The CDR3 extends over 14 amino acids. Germline V gene lookup returns CDR1 SGHTA and CDR2 FQGNSA. The CDR3 loop is CASSPRTSPDTQYF. In DNA form, the CDR3 reads TGTGCCAGCAGCCCGCGGACTAGTCCAGATACGCAGTATTTT.

For this clonotype: A read error likely explains this, since a far larger clone differs by one base. CDR3 coding DNA: TGTGCCAGCAGTGATTCTACAGACAATGAGCAGTACTTC. This translates into CASSDSTDNEQYF. The J gene is TRBJ2-7, the V gene TRBV28; no reliable D call. The CDR3 is 13 amino acids. Trimming stripped 5 bases from V and 7 bases from J, with 15 bases between. CDR1 is MDHEN and CDR2 is SYDVKM in the germline V gene.

This clonotype occurred many times. The genes are TRBV9 and TRBJ2-1, with 7 nucleotides matching TRBD1. The CDR3 is 15 amino acids. Unmatched junction bases numbered 6, after V lost 3 bases and J lost 3 bases. Germline V gene lookup returns CDR1 SGDLS and CDR2 YYNGEE. The CDR3 loop reads CASSETGALYNEQFF. In DNA, the CDR3 is TGTGCCAGCAGCGAAACAGGGGCTCTCTACAATGAGCAGTTCTTC. The variable domain in full, with the rest retrieved from reference TRBV9 and TRBJ2-1, is DSGVTQTPKHLITATGQRVTLRCSPRSGDLSVYWYQQSLDQGLQFLIQYYNGEERAKGNILERFSAQQFPDLHSELNLSSLELGDSALYFCASSETGALYNEQFFGPGTRLTVL.

This clonotype appeared many times. V and J are TRBV6-6 and TRBJ2-5; 9 positions agree with TRBD2. The CDR3 has 15 amino acids. The germline CDR1 and CDR2 sequences are MNHNY and SVGAGI (reference sequence). V shed 2 bases and J 2 bases; nucleotides not matched to a gene: 3. CDR3 bases: TGTGCCAGCAGTTACCGAACTAGCGGGCAAGAGACCCAGTACTTC. Encoded protein: CASSYRTSGQETQYF.

This clonotype was counted at least ten times. The conserved final phenylalanine or tryptophan is absent from the CDR3, which likely points to a read error. It is unclear where the CDR3 begins or ends on the DNA, so no DNA is shown, and the CDR3 is as TCRdb lists it. This sequence joins TRBV2 and TRBJ2-7; TRBD2, the table's D call, lacks a check against the DNA. CDR1 is SNHLY and CDR2 is FYNNEI in the germline V gene. The CDR3 contains 12 residues when both ends are counted. The CDR3 loop reads CASSEARGTPAI.

Ten or more counts support this clonotype. The chain employs TRBV28 and TRBJ2-7, with D possibly matching TRBD2 (6 bases). The germline V and J ends were trimmed by 2 bases and 1 base, with 12 bases remaining between them. The CDR3 is 15 residues long. Germline V lookup: CDR1 MDHEN, CDR2 SYDVKM. In nucleotides, the CDR3 is TGTGCCAGCAGTTTAGGCGGGACCGAATCCTACGAGCAGTACTTC. Protein: CASSLGGTESYEQYF.

This clonotype came up many times. This chain uses TRBV5-1 with TRBJ2-1; D call uncertain. The CDR3 extends over 15 amino acids. The germline V and J ends were trimmed by 1 base and 0 bases, with 8 bases remaining between them. Germline CDR1 SGHRS, CDR2 YFSETQ. The CDR3 spells CASSLRSSSYNEQFF. The CDR3, as DNA: TGCGCCAGCAGCTTGCGGTCAAGCTCCTACAATGAGCAGTTCTTC.

There are many counts of this clonotype. This chain connects TRBV3-1 to TRBJ1-1; no clear D. This CDR3 is built from 15 residues. From germline, CDR1 is LGHDT and CDR2 YNNKEL (reference sequence). V lost 1 base, J lost 0 bases, and 9 bases lay in between. CDR3 sequence reads: CASSQARALNTEAFF. The CDR3, as DNA: TGTGCCAGCAGCCAAGCCCGGGCCCTGAACACTGAAGCTTTCTTT.

Ten or more counts support this clonotype. The gene calls are TRBV5-5 and TRBJ1-5, with no clear D. Germline-derived CDR1 and CDR2 are SGHKS and YYEKEE (reference sequence). Trimming took off 5 bases at V and 0 bases at J, with 12 bases between the two ends. The CDR3 has 15 amino acids. The CDR3: CASSFGGYSNQPQHF. CDR3 coding DNA: TGTGCCAGCAGTTTCGGAGGTTATAGCAATCAGCCCCAGCATTTT. The variable domain in full, with the rest retrieved from reference TRBV5-5 and TRBJ1-5, is DAGVTQSPTHLIKTRGQQVTLRCSPISGHKSVSWYQQVLGQGPQFIFQYYEKEERGRGNFPDRFSARQFPNYSSELNVNALLLGDSALYLCASSFGGYSNQPQHFGDGTRLSIL.

This clonotype was picked up many times. The J gene is TRBJ2-1, the V gene TRBV12-3 or TRBV12-4; 9 positions match TRBD1. V lost 4 bases to trimming and J lost 0 bases; unmatched junction nucleotides: 4. This CDR3 spans 16 amino acids. CDR3 amino acids: CASSSTGGHSYNEQFF. The CDR3 bases are TGTGCCAGCAGTTCCACAGGGGGCCACTCCTACAATGAGCAGTTCTTC.

The chain has TRBV12-3 or TRBV12-4 and TRBJ2-7; perhaps TRBD1 as D (8 bases). V gave up 6 bases and J gave up 4 bases, with 16 bases separating them. The CDR3 has 14 amino acids. The CDR3 is CASRQDRGLYEQYF. Written as DNA, the CDR3 is TGTGCCAGCAGGCAAGACAGGGGACTATACGAGCAGTACTTC.